What follows are 6 T cell receptor beta chains derived from one specimen sequenced in a study of shared clonotypes between healthy human individuals. Some clones are missing from TCRdb's copy, which holds only in-frame ones; the method was immunoSEQ multiplex PCR. The top ten hold roughly 1.5% of the sample, which has about 1 million clones, under 80% seen once. The sequenced material came from memory CD4+ T cells sorted from blood. Subset described: CD45RA-negative fraction. All receptors derive from a man younger than 30 in good health.

As to this clone: One end of the junction varies from germline; a read error may be responsible. The rearrangement links TRBV4-1 to TRBJ2-5; 11 bases agree with TRBD1. The CDR3 runs 14 residues. The germline V gene has CDR1 MGHRA and CDR2 YSYEKL. Written as DNA, the CDR3 is TGCGCCAGCAGCCAATTTTCGGACAGGGGGCAAATAGACTTC. Translating it yields CASSQFSDRGQIDF.

This clone was observed a few times. V usage is TRBV7-9 and J usage is TRBJ1-2; 7 positions agree with TRBD1. The CDR3 has 12 residues. V dropped 5 bases and J dropped 10; count of bases not matched to a gene: 7. The germline CDR1 and CDR2 sequences are SEHNR and FQNEAQ (reference sequence). CDR3 sequence reads: CASSDRTGVYTF. The CDR3 DNA reads TGTGCCAGCAGCGACCGGACAGGAGTCTACACCTTC.

The chain joins TRBV6-5 to TRBJ2-5, with D perhaps TRBD2 (6 bases). The CDR3 loop spans 13 amino acids. Per germline, CDR1 MNHEY and CDR2 SVGAGI. V lost 2 bases to trimming and J lost 5 bases, with 9 bases between them. CDR3 residues: CASSYAGTETQYF. Here the CDR3 DNA reads TGTGCCAGCAGTTACGCGGGGACGGAGACCCAGTACTTC.

The chain uses TRBV10-3 and TRBJ2-5; D not certain. The CDR3 has 15 amino acids. Trimming took 0 bases from V and 2 from J, leaving 10 bases between them. CDR1 is ENHRY and CDR2 is SYGVKD in the germline V gene. The CDR3 region is CAISESGSPQETQYF. CDR3 coding DNA: TGTGCCATCAGTGAGTCAGGCTCCCCTCAAGAGACCCAGTACTTC.

As for this clone: Its ends do not fully match the called genes, so a read error is possible. This chain connects TRBV12-5 to TRBJ2-1; possibly TRBD1 or TRBD2 for D (6 bases each). The CDR3 sequence is 17 residues long. Germline lookup yields CDR1 LGHNT and CDR2 FRNRAP. In DNA form, the CDR3 reads TGTGCTAGTGGTTTGGTTAAGGGACCGGGGGCCTATAATGAGCAGTTCTTC. Protein product: CASGLVKGPGAYNEQFF.

Here the CDR3 DNA reads TGTGCCACCTCCAACGTCCAGATTAATGAAAAACTGTTTTTT. Amino acids: CATSNVQINEKLFF. The chain uses TRBV15 and TRBJ1-4; D unresolved. Trimming left V 8 bases short and J 4 bases short, with 14 bases between. The CDR3 spans 14 residues. Germline V gene lookup returns CDR1 LNHNV and CDR2 YYDKDF (reference sequence).